The 4 T cell receptor beta chains below come from one sample, sequenced in a study of OX40 agonist ivuxolimab in advanced cancers. Data came from immunoSEQ multiplex PCR; TCRdb stores just in-frame clones and leaves some out. The sample yields approximately 60,000 clones, around 90% seen once. The sample was CD4+ or CD8+ T cells sorted from blood, taken in a trial of the OX40 agonist ivuxolimab. These receptors were collected from an adult with an advanced solid tumor such as melanoma, head and neck, liver or kidney cancer.

This sequence joins TRBV6-1 and TRBJ1-1; unclear D gene. Germline V gene data show CDR1 as MNHNS and CDR2 as SASEGT. This CDR3 has 13 amino acids. With 1 base removed from V and 7 bases from J, the gap between germline ends came to 10 bases. The CDR3 nucleotides are TGTGCCAGCAGTGAAGTATGGGCAGGTGAAGCTTTCTTT. This translates into CASSEVWAGEAFF.

This clone was observed a handful of times. The sample contains more than one DNA sequence encoding this CDR3. V gene TRBV5-8 combines with J gene TRBJ2-2, with D unresolved. Germline assignment: CDR1 SGHTS and CDR2 YDEGEE. The length of the CDR3 is 14 residues. V was shortened by 0 bases and J by 7 bases, with 10 bases between the two germline ends. The CDR3 bases are TGTGCCAGCAGCTTGGGATCTGGGTTCGGGGAGCTGTTTTTT. Protein product: CASSLGSGFGELFF.

The sample holds one count of this clone. The rearrangement joins TRBV2 to TRBJ1-6; TRBD1 might be the D (6 bases). Trimming pared 3 bases from V and 3 bases from J, leaving 12 bases between. The CDR3 sequence is 16 residues long. Germline lookup yields CDR1 SNHLY and CDR2 FYNNEI. CDR3 in DNA: TGTGCCAGCAGTGAGTTGGAACAGGGCTATAATTCACCCCTCCACTTT. Protein product: CASSELEQGYNSPLHF.

The genes are TRBV5-1 and TRBJ2-5; the D is unclear. The V gene lost 1 base and the J gene lost 3 bases, with 13 bases spanning the gap. This CDR3 spans 15 amino acids. Germline CDR1 SGHRS, CDR2 YFSETQ. The CDR3 is CASSLSPGREETQYF. In nucleotides, the CDR3 is TGCGCCAGCAGCTTGTCCCCAGGTAGGGAAGAGACCCAGTACTTC.